Given below is one TCR beta chain in context. In germline, CDR1 is SGHVS, CDR2 FQNEAQ. The CDR3 contains 13 residues. Trimming removed 5 bases at V and 6 bases at J, with 11 bases between. Using immunoSEQ multiplex PCR, the repertoire was profiled, and TCRdb retains in-frame clones only, with some absent. The sample includes about 30,000 clones, 85% to 90% seen only once; the top ten take 7.5% to 10%. The data derive from a study of PD-1 and CTLA-4 blockade in melanoma. This specimen consisted of CD8+ T cells from peripheral blood, obtained before anti-PD-1 treatment. The receptor's source is a human donor with melanoma. This chain connects TRBV7-8 to TRBJ2-1; D is undetermined. The CDR3 loop is CASSPLRGNEQFF. CDR3 nucleotides: TGTGCCAGCAGCCCTCTACGAGGCAATGAGCAGTTCTTC.